This entry lists 7 T cell receptor beta chains sequenced from one sample in a study of cytomegalovirus exposure and HLA in healthy donors. The PCR used 60 Vbeta and 13 Jbeta primers. Profiled with immunoSEQ multiplex PCR; TCRdb holds only in-frame clones, not every one. The sample carries around 140,000 clones, around nine tenths recorded once. Sample: PBMCs. The origin of the receptors is a young woman in good health and CMV-seronegative.

This clone is a singleton in its sample. The J gene is TRBJ2-5, the V gene TRBV28, with D possibly being TRBD2 (5 bases). The DNA end lines up better with TRBJ2-7; the J call may be wrong. The CDR3 extends over 17 amino acids. Germline V gene lookup returns CDR1 MDHEN and CDR2 SYDVKM. CDR3 residues: CASSLSGMTMSSYEQYF. The CDR3 region has the DNA TGTGCCAGCAGTTTGTCCGGAATGACTATGAGCTCCTACGAGCAGTACTTC.

The CDR3 DNA reads TGCAGCGTTCGTGGCAGGTTTAACTATGGCTACACCTTC. Amino acids: CSVRGRFNYGYTF. J is TRBJ1-2 and V is TRBV29-1, with D hard to call. There are 13 residues in the CDR3. Germline CDR1 and CDR2: SQVTM and ANQGSEA. Trimming removed 5 bases from V and 1 base from J, with 11 bases in between. The entire variable domain, with the rest obtained from reference TRBV29-1 and TRBJ1-2, is as follows: SAVISQKPSRDICQRGTSLTIQCQVDSQVTMMFWYRQQPGQSLTLIATANQGSEATYESGFVIDKFPISRPNLTFSTLTVSNMSPEDSSIYLCSVRGRFNYGYTFGSGTRLTVV.

V is TRBV5-5 and J is TRBJ2-7; 9 nucleotides match TRBD1. The V gene's germline CDR1 is SGHKS and CDR2 YYEKEE (reference sequence). After removal of 3 bases from V and 4 bases from J, the junction contained 5 bases not matched to a gene. The CDR3 loop spans 14 amino acids. The CDR3 sequence is CASSSGQGRYEQYF. DNA for the CDR3: TGTGCCAGCAGCTCGGGACAGGGACGGTACGAGCAGTACTTC.

The V gene is TRBV10-3, the J gene TRBJ1-6; TRBD1 is a possible D gene (5 bases). CDR1 is ENHRY and CDR2 is SYGVKD in the germline V gene. Trimming took 7 bases from V and 5 from J, leaving 12 bases between them. CDR3 size: 14 residues. The CDR3 spells CAITRGRNNSPLHF. The CDR3 DNA reads as TGTGCCATCACCCGGGGGAGAAATAATTCACCCCTCCACTTT.

The rearrangement links TRBV6-5 to TRBJ2-3, with a possible D match to TRBD2 (6 bases). V lost 2 bases and J 8 bases, leaving 11 bases between the germline ends. CDR1 is MNHEY and CDR2 is SVGAGI in the germline V gene. This CDR3 spans 13 amino acids. The CDR3 loop is CASSYTLGGTQYF. As DNA, the CDR3 is TGTGCCAGCAGTTACACCCTCGGGGGTACGCAGTATTTT.

This CDR3 reads CASSGGQDAYNEQFF. In nucleotides, the CDR3 is TGTGCCAGCAGTGGCGGACAGGACGCCTACAATGAGCAGTTCTTC. The rearrangement joins TRBV27 to TRBJ2-1, with 7 bases fitting TRBD1. The germline CDR1 and CDR2 sequences are MNHEY and SMNVEV (reference sequence). The CDR3 sequence is 15 residues long. V trimming: 5 bases; J trimming: 2 bases; junction bases outside the gene matches: 6.

V usage is TRBV27 and J usage is TRBJ1-2; 10 nucleotides align to TRBD1. CDR3 size: 21 residues. The ends lost 7 bases at V and 5 bases at J; junction bases unmatched: 28. Per germline, CDR1 MNHEY and CDR2 SMNVEV (reference sequence). DNA for the CDR3: TGTGCCAGCACCAGATTTTTTCCCGGTCGGGACAGGGGCCCCTTGAATTATGGCTACACCTTC. This translates into CASTRFFPGRDRGPLNYGYTF.